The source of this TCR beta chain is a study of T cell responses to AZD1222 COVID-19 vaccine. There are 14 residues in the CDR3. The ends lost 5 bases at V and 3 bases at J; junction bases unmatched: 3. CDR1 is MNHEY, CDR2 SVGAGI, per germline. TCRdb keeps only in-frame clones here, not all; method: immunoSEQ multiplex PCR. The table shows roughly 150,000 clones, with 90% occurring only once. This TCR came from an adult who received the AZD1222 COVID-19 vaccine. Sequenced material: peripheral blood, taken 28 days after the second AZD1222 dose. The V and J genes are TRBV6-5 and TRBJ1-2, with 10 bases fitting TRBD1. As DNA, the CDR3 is TGTGCCAGCAGTAGGGACAGGGGATACTATGGCTACACCTTC. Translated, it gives CASSRDRGYYGYTF.